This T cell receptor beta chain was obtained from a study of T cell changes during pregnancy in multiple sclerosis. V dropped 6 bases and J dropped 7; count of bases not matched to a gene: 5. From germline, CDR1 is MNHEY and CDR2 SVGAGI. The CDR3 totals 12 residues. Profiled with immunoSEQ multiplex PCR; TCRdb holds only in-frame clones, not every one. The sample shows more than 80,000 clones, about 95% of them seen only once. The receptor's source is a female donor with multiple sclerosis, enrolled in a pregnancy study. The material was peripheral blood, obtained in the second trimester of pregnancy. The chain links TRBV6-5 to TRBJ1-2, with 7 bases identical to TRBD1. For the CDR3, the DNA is TGTGCCAGCAGGAAGGGGGCGAGTGGCTACACCTTC. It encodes CASRKGASGYTF.